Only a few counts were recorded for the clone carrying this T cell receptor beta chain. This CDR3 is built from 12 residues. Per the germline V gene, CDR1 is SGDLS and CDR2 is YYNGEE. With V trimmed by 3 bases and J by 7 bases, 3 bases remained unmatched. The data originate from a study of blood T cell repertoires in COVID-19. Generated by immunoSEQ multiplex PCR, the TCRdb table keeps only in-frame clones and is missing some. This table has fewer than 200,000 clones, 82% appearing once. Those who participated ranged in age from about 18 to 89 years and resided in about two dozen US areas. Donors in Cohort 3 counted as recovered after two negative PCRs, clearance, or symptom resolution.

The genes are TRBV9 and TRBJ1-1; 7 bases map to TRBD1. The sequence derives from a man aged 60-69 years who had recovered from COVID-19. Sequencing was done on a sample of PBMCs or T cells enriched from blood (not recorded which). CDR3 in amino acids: CASSATGLEAFF. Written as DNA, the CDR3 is TGTGCCAGCAGCGCGACAGGGCTTGAAGCTTTCTTT.